Sequencing of this T cell receptor beta chain was carried out in a study of blood T cell repertoires in COVID-19. At the level of the study: The study drew acute and convalescent COVID-19 samples from the United States, Italy and Spain.

Profiling relied on immunoSEQ multiplex PCR, and the TCRdb table lists in-frame clones only, not all of them. The sample gives roughly 370,000 clones, approximately 90% of which show up once; roughly 9.4% is in the top ten. The CDR3 has 15 residues. V was clipped by 1 base and J by 5 bases, with 11 bases between them. Germline loops: CDR1 LGHNA, CDR2 YNFKEQ. The clonotype comes from a woman aged 50 to 60 who had recovered from COVID-19. V and J are TRBV4-2 and TRBJ1-4; D ambiguous. Sequencing was carried out using PBMCs or T cells enriched from blood (not recorded which). The DNA for the CDR3 is TGTGCCAGCAGCCAAGTCGCAGAGACAAATGAAAAACTGTTTTTT. It yields the protein CASSQVAETNEKLFF.